A selection of T cell receptor beta chains follows, all from one sample in a study of T cells in Graves' hyperthyroidism and ophthalmopathy. One entry per CDR3 protein results from TCRdb running MiXCR on the multiplex PCR reads. The table includes about 380,000 distinct CDR3 sequences, around 18% detected once. Sequencing was done on a sample of blood. The source of these receptors is a man between 18 and 35 years old with Graves' ophthalmopathy. Each CDR3 is given with its conserved first and last residue. A D gene is named only where the DNA matches it firmly. Expanded clones are given a class, and other clones once, few, many or no size at all.

>TRBD1|many|TRBJ2-7|TRBV6-1
TGTGCCAGCAGGCCGGGACAGGGGAGATACGAGCAGTACTTC
CASRPGQGRYEQYF
>-|-|TRBJ1-1|TRBV7-4
TGTGCCCGGAGGGAGGGTATCCCCGAAGCTTTCTTT
CARREGIPEAFF
>TRBD1|-|TRBJ2-1|TRBV12-5
TGTGCTAGTGGTTTACGGGACAGGTTAAATGAGCAGTTCTTC
CASGLRDRLNEQFF
>TRBD1|-|TRBJ2-5|TRBV29-1
TGCAGCGTGGGGGACAGGCGCACGGGGTGGACCCAGTACTTC
CSVGDRRTGWTQYF
>-|-|TRBJ2-2|TRBV15
TGTGCCACCAGTGCAAGGGATGGGGAACTGTTTTTT
CATSARDGELFF
>-|-|TRBJ1-3|TRBV5-1
TGCGCCAGCAGCTTGGGGGACACCTACTCTGGAAACACCATATATTTT
CASSLGDTYSGNTIYF
>TRBD1|many|TRBJ1-1|TRBV5-1
TGCGCCAGCAGCTTGGAGGGAGGCAGGGGGCCTTTCTTT
CASSLEGGRGPFF
>-|-|TRBJ2-7|TRBV5-1
TGCGCCAGCAGCTTGGGCACCTACTCCTACGAGCAGTACTTC
CASSLGTYSYEQYF
>-|few|TRBJ2-2|TRBV24-1
TGTGCCACCAGGGAGACAGGGAACACCGGGGAGCTGTTTTTT
CATRETGNTGELFF
>TRBD2|many|TRBJ2-1|TRBV3-1
TGTGCCAGCAGCCAAGAAAGGACTAGCGGGGGTCTCCAGTTCTTC
CASSQERTSGGLQFF
>TRBD2|-|TRBJ2-2|TRBV6-1
TGTGCCAGCAGTGGGCGGGGGGGCGGAAAAACCGGGGAGCTGTTTTTT
CASSGRGGGKTGELFF
>-|many|TRBJ1-5|TRBV24-1
TGTGCCACCAGTGATTCGGACAGAGGCAATCAGCCCCAGCATTTT
CATSDSDRGNQPQHF
>-|many|TRBJ1-2|TRBV20-1
TGCAGTGCTAGTGACCCCACTAACTATGGCTACACCTTC
CSASDPTNYGYTF
>-|many|TRBJ1-4|TRBV7-2
TGTGCCAGCAGCTTCCTGGACAGCACTAATGAAAAACTGTTTTTT
CASSFLDSTNEKLFF
>-|many|TRBJ1-6|TRBV11-2
TGTGCCAGCAGAGGGATCTATTCACCCCTCCACTTT
CASRGIYSPLHF
>TRBD1|few|TRBJ1-2|TRBV6-5
TGTGCCAGCAGTTACCCCGTCGAGGGGGCCCTTAACTATGGCTACACCTTC
CASSYPVEGALNYGYTF
>TRBD2|once|TRBJ2-2|TRBV20-1
TGCAGTGCCCCGGGGGGACTAACAAACACCGGGGAGCTGTTTTTT
CSAPGGLTNTGELFF
>-|-|TRBJ2-2|TRBV6-1
TGTGCCAGCAGCCCGACATCGAACACCGGGGAGCTGTTTTTT
CASSPTSNTGELFF
>TRBD1|many|TRBJ1-1|TRBV12-3/TRBV12-4
TGTGCCAGCAGGGCGGACAGGGCGGCTGGTGAAGCTTTCTTT
CASRADRAAGEAFF
>TRBD2|many|TRBJ2-7|TRBV20-1
TGCAGTGCTTCTCTAGCGGGGGTCTCCTACGAGCAGTACTTC
CSASLAGVSYEQYF
>-|many|TRBJ2-3|TRBV29-1
TGCAGCGTTGAGCCTATTCGCACAGATACGCAGTATTTT
CSVEPIRTDTQYF
>TRBD1|many|TRBJ2-2|TRBV28
TGTGCCAGCGGAACAGGGGAAACCGGGGAGCTGTTTTTT
CASGTGETGELFF
>-|many|TRBJ2-3|TRBV7-6
TGTGCCAGCAGCCCAGCCCAGGGGCGGGGGACAGATACGCAGTATTTT
CASSPAQGRGTDTQYF
>-|-|TRBJ1-5|TRBV6-6
TGTGCCAGCAGTTACTATCGGAGTCAGCCCCAGCATTTT
CASSYYRSQPQHF
>TRBD1|few|TRBJ1-4|TRBV29-1
TGCAGCCGTCGGACAGGGCTAACTAATGAAAAACTGTTTTTT
CSRRTGLTNEKLFF
>-|-|TRBJ2-5|TRBV15
TGTGCCACCAGCAGAGAACATCCAGGCGGGCAAGAGACCCAGTACTTC
CATSREHPGGQETQYF
>-|-|TRBJ1-1|TRBV14
TGTGCCAGCAGGCTCAGACTCACTGGTAAAGCTTTCTTT
CASRLRLTGKAFF
>TRBD2|-|TRBJ2-2|TRBV18
TGTGCCAGCTCACCAGGTAGCGGGAGATCCGGGGAGCTGTTTTTT
CASSPGSGRSGELFF
>-|many|TRBJ2-7|TRBV27
TGTGCCAGCAGTTTAAAGAGCGGACCCACCTACGAGCAGTACTTC
CASSLKSGPTYEQYF
>TRBD1|-|TRBJ1-5|TRBV6-1
TGTGCCAGCAGCCCCGGACAGGGGGGGGTTGGGGTGGGCAATCAGCCCCAGCATTTT
CASSPGQGGVGVGNQPQHF
>-|-|TRBJ2-7|TRBV7-6
TGTGCCAGCAGCTTAGCCGGGGGCGCCCACGAGCAGTACTTC
CASSLAGGAHEQYF
>TRBD2|-|TRBJ2-1|TRBV5-1
TGCGCCAGCAGCATGGCTCCCGGGACTAGCGGGGGAAGCGCCTACAATGAGCAGTTCTTC
CASSMAPGTSGGSAYNEQFF
>-|-|TRBJ2-2|TRBV11-1
TGTGCCAGCAGCTTACCCCCCCCAGGGAACACCGGGGAGCTGTTTTTT
CASSLPPPGNTGELFF
>TRBD1|-|TRBJ1-1|TRBV4-1
TGCGCCAGCAGCCGAGGGGGACAGACGGGGGGGCAAGCTTTCTTT
CASSRGGQTGGQAFF
>-|-|TRBJ2-6|TRBV10-2
TGCGCCAGCAGTGAGCCTGCCAACGTCCTGACTTTC
CASSEPANVLTF
>-|many|TRBJ2-1|TRBV11-2
TGTGCCAGCAGCTTACCAGGGAATAATGAGCAGTTCTTC
CASSLPGNNEQFF
>-|many|TRBJ2-1|TRBV6-5
TGTGCCAGCAGTTACTCGATGGTAGGGAGCAATGAGCAGTTCTTC
CASSYSMVGSNEQFF
>-|once|TRBJ2-7|TRBV19
TGTGCCACCTCACCAGGGGACGCCCTCTACGAGCAGTACTTC
CATSPGDALYEQYF
>-|many|TRBJ2-3|TRBV5-1
TGCGCCAGCAGCTTGGACCGCACAGATACGCAGTATTTT
CASSLDRTDTQYF
>-|many|TRBJ2-1|TRBV11-2
TGTGCCAGCAGCTTAGATTCGCTATCCTTCAATGAGCAGTTCTTC
CASSLDSLSFNEQFF
>-|-|TRBJ1-2|TRBV15
TGTGCCACCAGCAGAGGGTTAGGCAGGGGACGTGAAAGGGGCTACACCTTC
CATSRGLGRGRERGYTF
>-|many|TRBJ1-1|TRBV2
TGTGCCAGCAGTGTAGAAGGACCATTGAACACTGAAGCTTTCTTT
CASSVEGPLNTEAFF
>-|many|TRBJ2-5|TRBV12-3/TRBV12-4
TGTGCCAGCAGAAGGATGGGGTACCAAGAGACCCAGTACTTC
CASRRMGYQETQYF
>-|-|TRBJ2-5|TRBV2
TGTGCCAGCCTCCACCCCGCGAAAGAGACCCAGTACTTC
CASLHPAKETQYF
>-|-|TRBJ2-5|TRBV6-5
TGTGCCAGCAGTTACTCGACTGCAGGGGTGGGGACCCAGTACTTC
CASSYSTAGVGTQYF
>TRBD1|-|TRBJ2-1|TRBV20-1
TGCAGTGCTACCCCACGACCCGGGACAGCCTTTCGGCAGTTCTTC
CSATPRPGTAFRQFF
>-|-|TRBJ1-1|TRBV6-1
TGTGCCAGTGAACAGGGAATGGGGGGAACTGAAGCTTTCTTT
CASEQGMGGTEAFF
>-|many|TRBJ1-4|TRBV3-1
TGTGCCAGCAGCTTAAGCCCTACTGGAGATGAAAAACTGTTTTTT
CASSLSPTGDEKLFF
>-|few|TRBJ1-6|TRBV28
TGTGCCAGCACTCCTACCCGGGGGACCACTAATTCACCCCTCCACTTT
CASTPTRGTTNSPLHF
>-|many|TRBJ2-5|TRBV7-2
TGTGCCAGCAGCTTAGCTTCCGGCGGGGCCCAAGAGACCCAGTACTTC
CASSLASGGAQETQYF
>TRBD1|many|TRBJ2-3|TRBV13
TGTGCCAGCAGCTCAAGGACAGGGGATAAGTTGGATACGCAGTATTTT
CASSSRTGDKLDTQYF
>-|few|TRBJ2-2|TRBV11-1
TGTGCCAGCAGCCTAGGGGGTTCCGAGGAGCTGTTTTTT
CASSLGGSEELFF
>TRBD2|many|TRBJ2-1|TRBV3-1
TGTGCCAGCAGCCAAATGACTAGCGGGGGTGGTGAGCAGTTCTTC
CASSQMTSGGGEQFF
>TRBD1|few|TRBJ1-1|TRBV12-3/TRBV12-4
TGTGCCAGCAGCCCGCCGGCAGGGGGGGCTTTCTTT
CASSPPAGGAFF
>-|many|TRBJ1-5|TRBV24-1
TGTGCCACCAGTGATTCCACAGGGAGAGGGAGCAATCAGCCCCAGCATTTT
CATSDSTGRGSNQPQHF
>-|-|TRBJ1-2|TRBV10-3
TGTGCCATCAGTGATTCGGGGGCTAACTATGGCTACACCTTC
CAISDSGANYGYTF